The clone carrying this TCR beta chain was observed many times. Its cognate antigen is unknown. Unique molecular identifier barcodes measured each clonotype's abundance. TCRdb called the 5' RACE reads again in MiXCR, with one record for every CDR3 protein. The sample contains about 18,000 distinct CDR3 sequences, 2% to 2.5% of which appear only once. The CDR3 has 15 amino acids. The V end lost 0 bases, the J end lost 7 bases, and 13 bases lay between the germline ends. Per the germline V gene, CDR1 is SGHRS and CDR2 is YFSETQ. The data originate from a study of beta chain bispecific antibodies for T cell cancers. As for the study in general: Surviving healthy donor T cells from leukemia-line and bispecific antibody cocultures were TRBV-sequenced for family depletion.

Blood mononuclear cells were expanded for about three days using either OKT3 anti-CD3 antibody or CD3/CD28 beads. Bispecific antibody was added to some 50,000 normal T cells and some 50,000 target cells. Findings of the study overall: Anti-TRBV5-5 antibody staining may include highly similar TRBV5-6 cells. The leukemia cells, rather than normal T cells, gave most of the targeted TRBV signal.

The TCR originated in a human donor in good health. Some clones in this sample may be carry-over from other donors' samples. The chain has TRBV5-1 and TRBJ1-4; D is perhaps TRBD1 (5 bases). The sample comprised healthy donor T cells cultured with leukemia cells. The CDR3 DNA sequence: TGCGCCAGCAGCTTGGGTTTAGACAGAGGTGAAAAACTGTTTTTT. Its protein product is CASSLGLDRGEKLFF.